This T cell receptor (beta chain) is drawn from a study of CD8 T cells in ankylosing spondylitis. Study outcomes and limitations: Seemingly characteristic of ankylosing spondylitis blood was a TCR beta motif consisting of roughly 8 highly homologous variants.

As regards this clonotype: What it binds is unknown.

The CDR3 consists of 17 residues. Trimming cost V 5 bases and J 1 base, with 21 bases left between them. Germline V CDR1 and CDR2: MGHDK, SYGVNS. Libraries of TCR beta came from quantitative 5'-RACE with molecular barcodes. In TCRdb, the 5' RACE reads were re-called with MiXCR into one record per CDR3 protein. Of over 600,000 distinct CDR3 sequences listed, roughly 19% were seen once; the top ten hold about 20%. This chain uses TRBV25-1 with TRBJ2-7; possibly TRBD2 for D (5 bases). The TCR was taken from a male donor with ankylosing spondylitis. Material: blood, either unsorted or a sorted T cell fraction (not recorded which). In nucleotides, the CDR3 is TGTGCCAGCAGTACCCAAGCCAGCCGCAGAGGGTCCTACGAGCAGTACTTC. It yields the protein CASSTQASRRGSYEQYF.